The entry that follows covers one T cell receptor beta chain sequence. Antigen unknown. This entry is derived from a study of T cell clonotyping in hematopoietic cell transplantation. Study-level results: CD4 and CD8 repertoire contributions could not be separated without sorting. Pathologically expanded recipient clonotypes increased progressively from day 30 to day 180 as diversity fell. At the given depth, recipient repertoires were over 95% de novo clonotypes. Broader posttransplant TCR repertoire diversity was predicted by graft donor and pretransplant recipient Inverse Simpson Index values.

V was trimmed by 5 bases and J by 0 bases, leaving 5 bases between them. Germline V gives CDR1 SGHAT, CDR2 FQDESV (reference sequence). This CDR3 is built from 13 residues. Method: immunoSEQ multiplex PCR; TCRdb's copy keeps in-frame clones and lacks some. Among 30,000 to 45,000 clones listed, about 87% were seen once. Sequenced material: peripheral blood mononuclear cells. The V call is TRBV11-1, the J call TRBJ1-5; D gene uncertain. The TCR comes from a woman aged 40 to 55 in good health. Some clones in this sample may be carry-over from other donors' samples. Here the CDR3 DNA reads TGTGCCAGCAGCGGCGATAGCAATCAGCCCCAGCATTTT. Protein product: CASSGDSNQPQHF.